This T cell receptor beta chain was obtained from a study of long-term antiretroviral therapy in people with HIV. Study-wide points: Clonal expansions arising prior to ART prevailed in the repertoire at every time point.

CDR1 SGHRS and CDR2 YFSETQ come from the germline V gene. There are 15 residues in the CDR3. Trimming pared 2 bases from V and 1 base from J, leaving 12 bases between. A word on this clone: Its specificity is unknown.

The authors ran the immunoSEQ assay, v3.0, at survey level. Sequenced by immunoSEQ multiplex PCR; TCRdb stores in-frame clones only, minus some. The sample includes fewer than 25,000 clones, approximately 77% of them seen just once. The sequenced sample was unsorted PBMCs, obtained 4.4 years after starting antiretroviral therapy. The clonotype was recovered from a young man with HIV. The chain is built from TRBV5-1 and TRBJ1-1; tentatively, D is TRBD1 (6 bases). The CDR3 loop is CASSLQGPSNTEAFF. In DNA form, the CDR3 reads TGCGCCAGCAGCTTACAGGGCCCCTCGAACACTGAAGCTTTCTTT.